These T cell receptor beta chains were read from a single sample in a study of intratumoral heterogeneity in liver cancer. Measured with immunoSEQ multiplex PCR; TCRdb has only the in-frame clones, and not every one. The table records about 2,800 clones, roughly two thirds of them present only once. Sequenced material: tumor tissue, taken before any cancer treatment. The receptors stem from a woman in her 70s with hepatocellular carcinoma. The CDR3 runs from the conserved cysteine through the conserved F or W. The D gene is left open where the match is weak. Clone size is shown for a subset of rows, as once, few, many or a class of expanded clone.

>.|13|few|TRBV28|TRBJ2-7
CASSLGTAGEQYF
TGTGCCAGCAGCCTCGGGACCGCTGGGGAGCAGTACTTC
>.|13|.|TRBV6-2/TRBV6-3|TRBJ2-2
CASSYNGDGELFF
TGTGCCAGCAGTTATAACGGGGACGGGGAGCTGTTTTTT
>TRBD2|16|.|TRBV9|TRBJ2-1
CASSVAGQRGYNEQFF
TGTGCCAGCAGCGTAGCCGGCCAGCGGGGCTACAATGAGCAGTTCTTC
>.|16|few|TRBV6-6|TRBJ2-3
CASSLGDTKDTDTQYF
TGTGCCAGCAGTTTGGGCGACACAAAAGACACAGATACGCAGTATTTT
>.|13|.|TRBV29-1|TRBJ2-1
CSVAIPPYNEQFF
TGCAGCGTTGCGATACCGCCCTACAATGAGCAGTTCTTC
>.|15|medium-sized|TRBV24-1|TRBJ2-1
CATSDRAVAYNEQFF
TGTGCCACCAGTGATCGCGCGGTTGCCTACAATGAGCAGTTCTTC
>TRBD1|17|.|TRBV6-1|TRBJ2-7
CASSENSGQGFSYEQYF
TGTGCCAGCAGTGAAAATTCGGGACAGGGGTTCTCCTACGAGCAGTACTTC
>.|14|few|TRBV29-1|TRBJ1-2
CSVEGLVVGSGYTF
TGCAGCGTTGAAGGGTTAGTTGTGGGGAGTGGCTACACCTTC
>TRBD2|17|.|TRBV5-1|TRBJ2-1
CASSLGASGSAGNEQFF
TGCGCCAGCAGCTTGGGGGCTAGCGGATCCGCCGGGAATGAGCAGTTCTTC
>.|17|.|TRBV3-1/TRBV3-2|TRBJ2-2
CASSQGQTGRGPGELFF
TGTGCCAGCAGCCAAGGCCAGACGGGCCGGGGGCCCGGGGAGCTGTTTTTT
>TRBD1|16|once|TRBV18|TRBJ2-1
CASSARPGQGAIGQFF
TGTGCCAGCTCTGCACGCCCGGGACAGGGGGCGATCGGACAGTTCTTC
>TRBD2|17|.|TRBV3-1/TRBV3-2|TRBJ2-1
CASSQEKVLAGLNEQFF
TGTGCCAGCAGCCAAGAAAAGGTACTAGCGGGACTCAATGAGCAGTTCTTC
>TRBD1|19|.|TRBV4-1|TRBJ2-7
CASSQEGGQGALGTYEQYF
TGCGCCAGCAGCCAAGAAGGAGGACAGGGGGCGCTTGGGACCTACGAGCAGTACTTC
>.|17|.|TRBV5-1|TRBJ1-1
CASSYSGTLRGNTEAFF
TGCGCCAGCAGCTACTCTGGGACGTTAAGGGGGAACACTGAAGCTTTCTTT
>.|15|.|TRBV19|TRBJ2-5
CASRPGVGGRETQYF
TGTGCCAGTAGGCCGGGGGTCGGGGGCAGAGAGACCCAGTACTTC
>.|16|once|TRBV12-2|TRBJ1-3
CASRLAMYSSGNTIYF
TGTGCAAGTCGCTTAGCTATGTATTCCTCTGGAAACACCATATATTTT
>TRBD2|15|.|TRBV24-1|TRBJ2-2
CATSDGTSDTGELFF
TGTGCCACCAGTGATGGGACTAGTGACACCGGGGAGCTGTTTTTT
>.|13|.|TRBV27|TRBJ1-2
CASSFEGNYGYTF
TGTGCCAGCAGTTTTGAAGGGAACTATGGCTACACCTTC
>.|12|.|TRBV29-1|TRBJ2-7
CSVVPSRGEQYF
TGCAGCGTTGTGCCTAGCCGTGGTGAGCAGTACTTC
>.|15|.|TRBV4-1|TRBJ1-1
CASSQVGIQSGRAFF
TGCGCCAGCAGCCAAGTAGGTATCCAGTCTGGGCGGGCTTTCTTT
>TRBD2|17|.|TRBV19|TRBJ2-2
CASKKKGTSVYTGELFF
TGTGCCAGTAAAAAAAAAGGGACTAGCGTATACACCGGGGAGCTGTTTTTT
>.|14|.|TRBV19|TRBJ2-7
CASSPRFSSYEQYF
TGTGCCAGTAGCCCCAGGTTTAGCTCCTACGAGCAGTACTTC
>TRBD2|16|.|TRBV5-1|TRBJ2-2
CASSLSASGSTGELFF
TGCGCCAGCAGCTTGTCCGCTAGCGGGAGTACCGGGGAGCTGTTTTTT
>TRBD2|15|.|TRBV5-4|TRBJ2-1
CASSLGGLARNEQFF
TGTGCCAGCAGCTTGGGGGGACTAGCGAGAAATGAGCAGTTCTTC
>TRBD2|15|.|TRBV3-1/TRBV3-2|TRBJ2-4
CASSFGRGGKNIQYF
TGTGCCAGCAGCTTCGGACGGGGAGGGAAAAACATTCAGTACTTC
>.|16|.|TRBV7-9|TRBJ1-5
CASSLWSGGLNQPQHF
TGTGCCAGCAGCTTATGGTCGGGGGGCCTCAATCAGCCCCAGCATTTT
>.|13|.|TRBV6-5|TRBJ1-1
CASSRRTNTEAFF
TGTGCCAGCAGCAGGCGAACGAACACTGAAGCTTTCTTT
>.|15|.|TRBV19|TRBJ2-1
CASRRTESSYNEQFF
TGTGCCAGTAGGAGGACCGAGAGCTCCTACAATGAGCAGTTCTTC
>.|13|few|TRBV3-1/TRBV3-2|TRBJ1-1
CASSQELNTEAFF
TGTGCCAGCAGCCAAGAGCTGAACACTGAAGCTTTCTTT
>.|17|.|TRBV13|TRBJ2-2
CASSPPGSGRNTGELFF
TGTGCCAGCAGCCCCCCCGGTAGCGGTCGGAACACCGGGGAGCTGTTTTTT
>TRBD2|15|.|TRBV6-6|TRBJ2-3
CASRPPGLAGDTQYF
TGTGCCAGCAGGCCGCCGGGACTAGCGGGGGATACGCAGTATTTT
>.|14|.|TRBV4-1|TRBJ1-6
CASSQEGGYSPLHF
TGCGCCAGCAGCCAAGAGGGGGGGTATTCACCCCTCCACTTT
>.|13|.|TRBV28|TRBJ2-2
CASSLFGTGELFF
TGTGCCAGCAGTTTATTTGGCACCGGGGAGCTGTTTTTT
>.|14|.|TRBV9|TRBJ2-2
CASSATGNTGELFF
TGTGCCAGCAGCGCGACAGGGAACACCGGGGAGCTGTTTTTT
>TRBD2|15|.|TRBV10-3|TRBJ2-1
CAISDPREAYNEQFF
TGTGCCATCAGTGATCCTCGGGAGGCCTACAATGAGCAGTTCTTC
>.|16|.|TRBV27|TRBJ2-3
CASSPKSSRTTDTQYF
TGTGCCAGCAGTCCCAAGAGTTCGCGGACCACAGATACGCAGTATTTT
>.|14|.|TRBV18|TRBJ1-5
CASSATGSNQPQHF
TGTGCCAGCTCGGCTACAGGTAGCAATCAGCCCCAGCATTTT
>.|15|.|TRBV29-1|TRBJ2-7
CSVGNDRISSYEQYF
TGCAGCGTGGGAAACGACAGAATAAGCTCCTACGAGCAGTACTTC
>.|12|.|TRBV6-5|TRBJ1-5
CASKDSRQPQHF
TGTGCCAGCAAGGACTCGCGTCAGCCCCAGCATTTT
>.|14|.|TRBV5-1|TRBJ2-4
CASSLEQTANIQYF
TGCGCCAGCAGCTTGGAACAGACCGCAAACATTCAGTACTTC
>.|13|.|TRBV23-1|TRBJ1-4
CASSHRAAEKLFF
TGCGCCAGCAGTCACCGTGCGGCAGAAAAACTGTTTTTT
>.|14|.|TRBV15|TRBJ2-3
CATSKGDGTDTQYF
TGTGCCACCAGCAAGGGGGATGGCACAGATACGCAGTATTTT
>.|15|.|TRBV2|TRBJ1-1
CASSENRAVNTEAFF
TGTGCCAGCAGTGAAAATCGGGCGGTGAACACTGAAGCTTTCTTT
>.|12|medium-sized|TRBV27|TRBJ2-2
CATRDNTGELFF
TGTGCCACCAGGGACAACACCGGGGAGCTGTTTTTT
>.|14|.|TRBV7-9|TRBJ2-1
CASSLSQSYNEQFF
TGTGCCAGCAGCTTAAGTCAGTCCTACAATGAGCAGTTCTTC
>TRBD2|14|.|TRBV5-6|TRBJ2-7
CASSFQAGVSEQYF
TGTGCCAGCAGCTTTCAAGCGGGAGTAAGCGAGCAGTACTTC
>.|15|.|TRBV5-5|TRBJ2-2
CASSGNQGLTGELFF
TGTGCCAGCAGCGGCAATCAGGGACTCACCGGGGAGCTGTTTTTT
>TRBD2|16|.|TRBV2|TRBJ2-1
CASSEVRTGTSREQFF
TGTGCCAGCAGTGAAGTCCGCACCGGGACTAGCCGGGAGCAGTTCTTC
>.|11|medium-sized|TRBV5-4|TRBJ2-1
CASSFSNEQFF
TGTGCCAGCAGCTTTAGTAATGAGCAGTTCTTC
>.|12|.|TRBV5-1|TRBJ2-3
CASRNSTDTQYF
TGCGCCAGCAGGAATTCCACAGATACGCAGTATTTT
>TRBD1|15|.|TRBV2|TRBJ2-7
CASRGDRGRPYEQYF
TGTGCCAGCAGGGGGGACAGGGGGCGGCCCTACGAGCAGTACTTC
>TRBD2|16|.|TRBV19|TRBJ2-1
CASSTRKIAGDNEQFF
TGTGCCAGTAGTACTCGGAAAATAGCGGGTGATAATGAGCAGTTCTTC
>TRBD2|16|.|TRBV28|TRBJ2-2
CASSWGTSGSTGELFF
TGTGCCAGCAGTTGGGGGACTAGCGGGAGCACCGGGGAGCTGTTTTTT
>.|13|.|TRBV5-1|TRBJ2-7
CASSQGPAYEQYF
TGCGCCAGCAGCCAGGGACCGGCCTACGAGCAGTACTTC
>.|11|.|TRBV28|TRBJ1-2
CASSLNYGYTF
TGTGCCAGCAGTTTAAACTATGGCTACACCTTC